This TCR beta chain comes out of a study of T cell repertoires in cytomegalovirus infection. In the study overall: Evidence of both CMV infection and a matching HLA type came from public TCR beta signatures.

The CDR3 has 16 residues. TCRdb recomputed calls from the reads with MiXCR, one row per CDR3 protein. Among about 320,000 distinct CDR3 sequences listed, around 9.5% were seen once. This clonotype is a singleton in its sample. Its ends do not fully match the called genes, so a read error is possible. The rearrangement uses TRBV12-3 or TRBV12-4 and TRBJ2-2; D ambiguous. The sequence was collected from a human donor in good health (CMV status not recorded). Some clones in this sample may be carry-over from other donors' samples. The sample comprised PBMCs. The DNA for the CDR3 is TGTGCCAGCAGATCCTCCGGAACCCCAAACACCGTGGAGCTGTTTTTT. Translated: CASRSSGTPNTVELFF.